This TCR beta chain came from a study of cytomegalovirus exposure and HLA in healthy donors. Study-wide background: There were 100 million to 120 million unique TCR beta sequences, drawn from approximately 190 million T cells, in an earlier analysis. A preliminary data release comprised tens of millions of unique TCRs obtained from HLA-typed donors. Study-level points and caveats: Segments of the TCR beta V type were, in most cases, productive about 87% or about 30% of the time in an earlier analysis.

CDR3 size: 14 residues. V shed 2 bases and J shed 1 base, with 10 bases lying between them. The germline V gene has CDR1 SGHRS and CDR2 YFSETQ. Though probably carrying unrecorded immune exposures, donors were nominally healthy at sampling. On this clone: Antigen: not known. Different DNA sequences within this sample yield the same CDR3.

60 Vbeta and 13 Jbeta primers were used in PCR. Clones were read by immunoSEQ multiplex PCR, and TCRdb kept only the in-frame ones, dropping some. The sample lists 250,000 to 350,000 clones, just over 70% seen once, with about 2.1% in the top ten. The sample consisted of PBMCs. This TCR was sampled from a female donor in good health and CMV-seronegative. This chain joins TRBV5-1 and TRBJ2-7; D might be TRBD1 (6 bases). The CDR3 spells CASSLGGTSYEQYF. The CDR3 DNA reads TGCGCCAGCAGCTTAGGGGGAACTTCCTACGAGCAGTACTTC. The entire variable domain, with the rest obtained from reference TRBV5-1 and TRBJ2-7, is as follows: KAGVTQTPRYLIKTRGQQVTLSCSPISGHRSVSWYQQTPGQGLQFLFEYFSETQRNKGNFPGRFSGRQFSNSRSEMNVSTLELGDSALYLCASSLGGTSYEQYFGPGTRLTVT.